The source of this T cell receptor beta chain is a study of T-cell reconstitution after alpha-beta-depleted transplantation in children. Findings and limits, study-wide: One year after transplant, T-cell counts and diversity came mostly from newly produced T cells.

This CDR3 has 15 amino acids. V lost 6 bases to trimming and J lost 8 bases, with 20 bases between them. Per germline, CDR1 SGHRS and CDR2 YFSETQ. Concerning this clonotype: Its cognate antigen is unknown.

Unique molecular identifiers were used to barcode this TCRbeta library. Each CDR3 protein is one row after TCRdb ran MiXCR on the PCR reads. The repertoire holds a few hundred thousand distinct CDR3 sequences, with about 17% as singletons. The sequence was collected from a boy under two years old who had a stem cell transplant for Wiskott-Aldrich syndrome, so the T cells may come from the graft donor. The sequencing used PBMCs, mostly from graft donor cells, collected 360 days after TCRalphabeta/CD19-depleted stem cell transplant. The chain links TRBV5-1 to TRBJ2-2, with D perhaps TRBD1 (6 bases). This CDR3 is CASNEDSPLWGELFF. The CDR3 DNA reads TGCGCCAGCAATGAGGACAGCCCTTTATGGGGGGAGCTGTTTTTT.